This T cell receptor beta chain was found in a study of T-cell reconstitution after alpha-beta-depleted transplantation in children. This clonotype showed up many times. With V trimmed by 5 bases and J by 3 bases, 4 bases remained unmatched. Germline V gene sequence: CDR1 DFQATT, CDR2 SNEGSKA (reference sequence). CDR3 length: 12 amino acids. For TCRbeta, the library was prepared with unique molecular identifiers. TCRdb ran MiXCR on the PCR reads and lists one entry per CDR3 protein. Of roughly 23,000 distinct CDR3 sequences in the sample, 11% were seen once. The V and J genes are TRBV20-1 and TRBJ2-7; 7 bases are shared with TRBD1. The sequence derives from a human donor who donated a stem cell graft to a child with chronic granulomatous disease. The material was PBMCs from the stem cell graft donor, obtained from the stem cell graft. The CDR3 DNA reads TGCAGTGCTTATCAGGGGGACTACGAGCAGTACTTC. This codes for CSAYQGDYEQYF.